This TCR beta chain stems from a study of blood T cell repertoires in COVID-19. This clone has just a few counts. Losses at the gene ends were 5 bases for V and 3 bases for J; bases not matched to a gene: 11. The germline gives CDR1 MDHEN, CDR2 SYDVKM. This CDR3 has 18 residues. As handled by the study authors: Estimation of nucleated cell counts was performed using reference gene primer amplification. Some clones are missing from TCRdb's copy, which holds only in-frame ones; the method was immunoSEQ multiplex PCR. That table furnishes V, J and clone size, whereas the DNA furnished D and trimming. The table lists 150,000 to 250,000 clones, about four fifths of them singletons. Donors were grouped by their self-reported clinical history.

This chain connects TRBV28 to TRBJ1-5, with 12 bases lining up with TRBD1. The clonotype comes from a middle-aged man who had recovered from COVID-19. The source material was PBMCs or T cells enriched from blood (not recorded which). CDR3 region: CASSARDRGRLDNQPQHF. CDR3 nucleotide sequence: TGTGCCAGCAGTGCCCGGGACAGGGGGCGCTTGGACAATCAGCCCCAGCATTTT.